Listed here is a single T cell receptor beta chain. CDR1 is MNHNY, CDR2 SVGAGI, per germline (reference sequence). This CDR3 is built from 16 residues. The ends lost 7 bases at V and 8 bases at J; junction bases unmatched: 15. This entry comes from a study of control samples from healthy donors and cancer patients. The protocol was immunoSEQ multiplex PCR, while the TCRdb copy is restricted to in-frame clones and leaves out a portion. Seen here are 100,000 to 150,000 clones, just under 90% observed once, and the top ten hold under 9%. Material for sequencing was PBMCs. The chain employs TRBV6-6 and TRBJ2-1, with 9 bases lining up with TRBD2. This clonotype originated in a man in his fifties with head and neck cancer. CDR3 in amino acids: CASTDTSGLAKDEQFF. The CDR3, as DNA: TGTGCCAGCACCGACACGTCGGGACTAGCTAAGGATGAGCAGTTCTTC.